Included here is one TCR beta chain sequence, with context. The antigen remains unidentified. The data derive from a study of vaccination and CD4 T cells after COVID-19. Study in general: In the convalescent cohort, there were six males and four females, two of them Hispanic.

Cultured CD4+ T-cell DNA underwent Oncomine TCR Beta short-read sequencing. TCRdb recomputed calls from the PCR reads with MiXCR, one row per CDR3 protein. Here the sample spans around 11,000 distinct CDR3 sequences, around a quarter being singletons. Looked up from germline, CDR1 is LGHNA and CDR2 is YNFKEQ. The CDR3 has 16 amino acids. V was shortened by 0 bases and J by 4 bases, with 14 bases between the two germline ends. The treatment was: approximately nine-day PBMC culture with coronavirus spike peptide pools or control peptides (ViraFEST assay). V is TRBV4-2 and J is TRBJ2-3, with a possible D match to TRBD2 (5 bases). This receptor was taken from a human donor who received a COVID-19 vaccine. Sequences were derived from CD4+ T cells from blood, cultured in vitro, sampled before SARS-CoV-2 vaccination. As DNA, the CDR3 is TGTGCCAGCAGCCAAGAGAGAGGCCTGGAGGCAGATACGCAGTATTTT. Translation gives CASSQERGLEADTQYF.